These T cell receptor beta chains were read from a single sample in a study of Ad26.COV2.S vaccination and SARS-CoV-2 variants. This table comes from immunoSEQ multiplex PCR, and its TCRdb copy is limited to in-frame clones, with some not included. The sample gives about 350,000 clones, approximately 85% of which show up once; about 3.3% is in the top ten. This specimen consisted of peripheral blood, obtained in a trial of Ad26.COV2.S vaccine versus placebo. The receptors were gathered from a person aged 18-60 years who received the Ad26.COV2.S COVID-19 vaccine or a placebo. Both conserved end residues are part of each CDR3. The D gene is left open where the match is weak.

D gene: TRBD2; V gene: TRBV6-5; J gene: TRBJ2-5; CDR3 protein: CASSYSQRGDQETQYF; CDR3 DNA: TGTGCCAGCAGTTACTCCCAGCGGGGGGACCAAGAGACCCAGTACTTC
D gene: TRBD1; V gene: TRBV5-5; J gene: TRBJ1-1; CDR3 protein: CASSPTGANTEAFF; CDR3 DNA: TGTGCCAGCAGCCCGACAGGGGCGAACACTGAAGCTTTCTTT
D gene: .; V gene: TRBV5-1; J gene: TRBJ2-7; CDR3 protein: CASSPAPSYEQYF; CDR3 DNA: TGCGCCAGCAGCCCCGCGCCGTCCTACGAGCAGTACTTC
D gene: TRBD1; V gene: TRBV6-1; J gene: TRBJ2-1; CDR3 protein: CASSETGTGRYNEQFF; CDR3 DNA: TGTGCCAGCAGTGAGACCGGGACAGGGCGCTACAATGAGCAGTTCTTC
D gene: TRBD1; V gene: TRBV28; J gene: TRBJ2-2; CDR3 protein: CASRGQGWTGELFF; CDR3 DNA: TGTGCCAGCAGGGGACAGGGTTGGACCGGGGAGCTGTTTTTT
D gene: .; V gene: TRBV4-1; J gene: TRBJ2-1; CDR3 protein: CASSPERGLRGRDNEQFF; CDR3 DNA: TGCGCCAGCAGCCCGGAGAGGGGGTTGCGGGGGCGCGACAATGAGCAGTTCTTC
D gene: TRBD1; V gene: TRBV28; J gene: TRBJ2-7; CDR3 protein: CASSFRGRAYEQYF; CDR3 DNA: TGTGCCAGCAGTTTCAGGGGGCGGGCCTACGAGCAGTACTTC
D gene: TRBD1; V gene: TRBV6-1; J gene: TRBJ2-7; CDR3 protein: CASSEIYRGHEQYF; CDR3 DNA: TGTGCCAGCAGTGAAATTTACAGGGGCCACGAGCAGTACTTC
D gene: .; V gene: TRBV7-2; J gene: TRBJ1-2; CDR3 protein: CASSLGAGNYGYTF; CDR3 DNA: TGTGCCAGCAGCTTAGGAGCAGGGAACTATGGCTACACCTTC
D gene: .; V gene: TRBV2; J gene: TRBJ2-1; CDR3 protein: CASRSGGLNNEQFF; CDR3 DNA: TGTGCCAGCAGGTCGGGGGGCTTGAACAATGAGCAGTTCTTC
D gene: .; V gene: TRBV19; J gene: TRBJ2-5; CDR3 protein: CASSIRDGGGSKETQYF; CDR3 DNA: TGTGCCAGTAGTATACGGGACGGGGGCGGTAGCAAAGAGACCCAGTACTTC
D gene: TRBD1; V gene: TRBV12-5; J gene: TRBJ2-3; CDR3 protein: CASGLGRGTGGVDTQYF; CDR3 DNA: TGTGCTAGTGGTTTGGGACGAGGGACAGGGGGCGTAGATACGCAGTATTTT
D gene: .; V gene: TRBV9; J gene: TRBJ2-2; CDR3 protein: CASSVARGSGENTGELFF; CDR3 DNA: TGTGCCAGCAGCGTAGCTCGGGGTAGCGGAGAGAACACCGGGGAGCTGTTTTTT
D gene: .; V gene: TRBV27; J gene: TRBJ2-7; CDR3 protein: CASSLLSGGHEQYF; CDR3 DNA: TGTGCCAGCAGTTTACTATCTGGGGGCCACGAGCAGTACTTC
D gene: .; V gene: TRBV2; J gene: TRBJ1-2; CDR3 protein: CASSEAGSPNYGYTF; CDR3 DNA: TGTGCCAGCAGTGAAGCTGGGAGTCCTAACTATGGCTACACCTTC
D gene: TRBD1; V gene: TRBV14; J gene: TRBJ2-1; CDR3 protein: CASSQDFGGQGPYNEQFF; CDR3 DNA: TGTGCCAGCAGCCAAGATTTTGGGGGACAGGGGCCCTACAATGAGCAGTTCTTC